This T cell receptor beta chain is drawn from a study of PD-1 blockade in classical Hodgkin lymphoma. Study-wide background: On a schedule of every 2 weeks, patients received nivolumab 3 mg/kg intravenously. Study-level findings and limits: Compared with healthy donors, newly diagnosed patients reportedly showed lower baseline TCR diversity.

The assay was immunoSEQ multiplex PCR, and TCRdb's table has in-frame clones only and misses some. Of tens of thousands of clones in the sample, 90% were seen once. This clone was seen just once. Its antigen is not known. The time point is: cycle 4 day 1 (C4D1), after 5 to 7 weeks of nivolumab. Relapse was seen in all patients after autologous stem cell transplantation, and brentuximab vedotin exposure was variable. The origin of this receptor is a human donor with classical Hodgkin lymphoma. Here the sequenced sample was peripheral blood mononuclear cells (PBMCs), taken before the fourth cycle of nivolumab.

The CDR3 region is CASSQVHSDLNTGELFF. In DNA, the CDR3 is TGTGCCAGCAGCCAAGTTCACAGCGATTTGAACACCGGGGAGCTGTTTTTT. The chain carries TRBV4-2 and TRBJ2-2; D is undetermined. Germline V gene sequence: CDR1 LGHNA, CDR2 YNFKEQ. The CDR3 contains 17 residues. V shed 1 base and J shed 1 base, with 13 bases lying between them.